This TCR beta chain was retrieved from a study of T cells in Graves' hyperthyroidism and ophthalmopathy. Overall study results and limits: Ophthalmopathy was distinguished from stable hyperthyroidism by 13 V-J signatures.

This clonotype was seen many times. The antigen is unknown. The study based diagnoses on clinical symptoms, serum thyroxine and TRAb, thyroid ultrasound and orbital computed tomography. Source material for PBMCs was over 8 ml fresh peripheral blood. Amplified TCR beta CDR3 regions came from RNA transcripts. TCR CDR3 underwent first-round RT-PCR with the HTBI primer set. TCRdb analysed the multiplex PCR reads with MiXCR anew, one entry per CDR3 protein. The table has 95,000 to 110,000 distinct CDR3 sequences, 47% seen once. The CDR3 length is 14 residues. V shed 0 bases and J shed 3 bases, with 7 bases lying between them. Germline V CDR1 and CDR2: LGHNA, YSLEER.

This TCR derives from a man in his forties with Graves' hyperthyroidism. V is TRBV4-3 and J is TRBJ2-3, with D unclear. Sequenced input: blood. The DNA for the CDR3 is TGCGCCAGCAGCCAAGATGTAGGTACAGATACGCAGTATTTT. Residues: CASSQDVGTDTQYF.